This T cell receptor (beta chain) was found in a study of graft-versus-host responses after intestinal transplantation. Turning to the study itself: All recipients got anti-thymocyte globulin induction, then tacrolimus and steroids for approximately 3 years.

CDR1 and CDR2 from the germline V gene are MDHEN and SYDVKM. Losses at the gene ends were 6 bases for V and 2 bases for J; bases not matched to a gene: 14. This CDR3 contains 19 residues. With regard to this clone: Its specificity is unknown.

The assay was immunoSEQ multiplex PCR, and TCRdb's table has in-frame clones only and misses some. The sample carries around 90,000 clones, approximately 92% recorded once. The TCR originated in a human donor who was the organ donor for an intestinal transplant. The sequences come from unstimulated CD8+ T cells sorted from spleen or lymph node cells, collected before transplant. This chain joins TRBV28 and TRBJ2-1, with TRBD2 matching over 12 bases. CDR3 coding DNA: TGTGCCAGCAGCCAACCGACCGGGACTAGCGGGTTAGCCTACAATGAGCAGTTCTTC. This sequence encodes CASSQPTGTSGLAYNEQFF.